This passage covers 9 T cell receptor beta chains from one sample sequenced in a study of spatial heterogeneity in lung cancer. Study-level points and caveats: Mutation tallies in tumors tracked expanded intratumoral alpha and beta TCR counts.

The time point is: sample taken at primary tumor resection. Each CDR3 protein gets one entry after TCRdb re-called the 5' RACE reads with MiXCR. The data show roughly 10,000 distinct CDR3 sequences, 6% to 8% seen once. Their specific antigens are unknown. The specimen comprised lung tumor tissue, sampled at surgery. The receptors come from a female donor with early-stage non-small cell lung cancer.

This clonotype was observed many times. In a library made to pick up alpha chains, this beta chain is a stray read with a size that means little. This chain joins TRBV4-3 and TRBJ1-1, with 10 bases that match TRBD1. The germline gives CDR1 LGHNA, CDR2 YSLEER. The CDR3 has 17 residues. The V gene end was trimmed by 4 bases and the J gene end by 0 bases; junction bases not matched to a gene: 8. CDR3 in amino acids: CASSLGGTGALNTEAFF. CDR3 nucleotides: TGCGCCAGCAGCCTCGGCGGGACAGGGGCCCTGAACACTGAAGCTTTCTTT.

In this sample, this clonotype turned up many times. A library made for alpha chains picked up this beta chain off target, so its size means little. The chain employs TRBV15 and TRBJ2-3, with unresolved D. The CDR3 sequence is 15 residues long. V dropped 0 bases and J dropped 1 base, with 8 bases sitting between them. Looked up from germline, CDR1 is LNHNV and CDR2 is YYDKDF (reference sequence). The CDR3 nucleotides read TGTGCCACCAGCAGAGAGGCCTCGGGCACAGATACGCAGTATTTT. Protein sequence: CATSREASGTDTQYF.

This clonotype ranks as medium-sized. A library prepared for alpha chains yielded this beta chain as an off-target read; its size is of little meaning. The V and J genes are TRBV5-1 and TRBJ2-1; 7 bases fit TRBD1. The CDR3 consists of 15 residues. V lost 4 bases, J lost 3 bases, and 7 bases stayed unmatched. The V gene's germline CDR1 is SGHRS and CDR2 YFSETQ. DNA of the CDR3: TGCGCCAGCAGCGTGGACAGGCCTGACTACAATGAGCAGTTCTTC. It translates to CASSVDRPDYNEQFF. Combining the CDR3 with reference TRBV5-1 and TRBJ2-1 gives the whole variable domain KAGVTQTPRYLIKTRGQQVTLSCSPISGHRSVSWYQQTPGQGLQFLFEYFSETQRNKGNFPGRFSGRQFSNSRSEMNVSTLELGDSALYLCASSVDRPDYNEQFFGPGTRLTVL.

This clonotype was counted many times. This beta chain slipped into a library made for alpha chains as a stray read, so its size is not meaningful. The genes are TRBV19 and TRBJ2-2; D is uncertain. Germline lookup yields CDR1 LNHDA and CDR2 SQIVND (reference sequence). The CDR3 runs to 15 residues. Trimming shortened V by 3 bases and J by 4 bases, and 12 bases separated the two germline ends. CDR3 coding DNA: TGTGCCAGTAGTATGGGTCTACCCAGCACCGGGGAGCTGTTTTTT. It translates to CASSMGLPSTGELFF.

A note on this clonotype: This may come from a read error, since a much larger clone is one base off. With the library built for alpha chains, this beta chain is off target and its frequency is not meaningful. The genes are TRBV5-5 and TRBJ1-1; D remains ambiguous. The CDR3 loop spans 13 amino acids. Germline-derived CDR1 and CDR2 are SGHKS and YYEKEE (reference sequence). Here the CDR3 reads CTSSLWINTEAFF. The CDR3 region has the DNA TGTACCAGCAGCTTGTGGATAAACACTGAAGCTTTCTTT. Drawing the rest from reference TRBV5-5 and TRBJ1-1, the complete variable domain is DAGVTQSPTHLIKTRGQQVTLRCSPISGHKSVSWYQQVLGQGPQFIFQYYEKEERGRGNFPDRFSARQFPNYSSELNVNALLLGDSALYLCTSSLWINTEAFFGQGTRLTVV.

A note on this clonotype: This beta chain came through as a stray read in a library set up for alpha chains, and its size says little. The V gene is TRBV20-1, the J gene TRBJ2-7; D is uncertain. V lost 5 bases, J lost 2 bases, and 13 bases lay in between. CDR3 length: 13 amino acids. Germline lookup yields CDR1 DFQATT and CDR2 SNEGSKA (reference sequence). The CDR3 DNA sequence: TGCAGTGCTGCCGGGCCCCCGACCTACGAGCAGTACTTC. This gives the protein CSAAGPPTYEQYF.

At least ten counts were recorded for this clonotype. This beta chain slipped into a library made for alpha chains as a stray read, so its size is not meaningful. V gene TRBV28 combines with J gene TRBJ1-3; D gene ambiguous. V was clipped by 5 bases and J by 2 bases, with 10 bases between them. This CDR3 is 14 amino acids long. The germline V gene encodes CDR1 MDHEN and CDR2 SYDVKM. The CDR3 nucleotides read TGTGCCAGCAGTCAACGGGGTGCTGGAAACACCATATATTTT. Translation gives CASSQRGAGNTIYF.

This clonotype came up many times. A library prepared for alpha chains yielded this beta chain as an off-target read; its size is of little meaning. The rearrangement links TRBV6-1 to TRBJ2-1; 8 nucleotides agree with TRBD1. The length of the CDR3 is 13 residues. V was pared by 6 bases and J by 9 bases, with 7 bases of the junction left unmatched. Germline loops: CDR1 MNHNS, CDR2 SASEGT. CDR3 DNA sequence: TGTGCCAGCAGGGGGACAGGAGCGGCTGAGCAGTTCTTC. Translated: CASRGTGAAEQFF.

In its sample, this clonotype was seen a few times. Being off target in a library aimed at alpha chains, this beta chain has a size of little meaning. The chain uses TRBV27 and TRBJ1-4, with D uncertain. The germline CDR1 and CDR2 sequences are MNHEY and SMNVEV (reference sequence). The CDR3 has 14 residues. Trimming took 0 bases from V and 7 from J, leaving 9 bases between them. The CDR3 region has the DNA TGTGCCAGCAGTTTATCGTGGCAGGCTGAAAAACTGTTTTTT. This gives the protein CASSLSWQAEKLFF.